This TCR beta chain was sequenced during a study of blood T cells in healthy people across ages. Findings and caveats of the study: Age brought a roughly linear fall in TCR beta diversity measured per million T cells.

A second PCR, run for about 6 to 12 cycles, used a sample-barcoded 5' primer plus a J-beta primer mix. TCRdb re-derived calls from the 5' RACE reads in MiXCR, one entry per CDR3 protein. Of some 640,000 distinct CDR3 sequences in the sample, roughly 30% were seen once. About this clonotype: Antigen specificity is unknown.

Deletions cut 3 bases from V and 4 bases from J, with 14 bases between. CDR3 length: 14 amino acids. The germline V gene encodes CDR1 DFQATT and CDR2 SNEGSKA (reference sequence). V is TRBV20-1 and J is TRBJ2-3; D call uncertain. The TCR comes from a woman older than 75 in good health. Sequencing was carried out using blood. The CDR3 nucleotides are TGCAGTGCTAGGGAGACCAAAAGGGCAGATACGCAGTATTTT. Translating it yields CSARETKRADTQYF.